The 7 T cell receptor beta chains in this list originate from one sample, sequenced in a study of CD8+ T cells in alopecia areata. Described treatment: oral pan-JAK inhibitor, 5-10 mg twice daily. cDNA reverse transcribed from extracted RNA served as the sequencing template. Assay used: immunoSEQ multiplex PCR; TCRdb lists only in-frame clones, some missing. The sample lists fewer than 200,000 clones, roughly 62% seen once, with around an eighth in the top ten. The source material was CD8+ T cells sorted from blood, sampled at week 24, from a patient treated with tofacitinib. These receptors all stem from a human donor with alopecia areata.

This clone was found a few times. This rearrangement joins TRBV13 to TRBJ2-3, with 10 nucleotides matching TRBD1. The germline V gene encodes CDR1 PRHDT and CDR2 FYEKMQ (reference sequence). V gave up 3 bases and J gave up 5 bases; unmatched junction bases: 5. There are 15 residues in the CDR3. Written as DNA, the CDR3 is TGTGCCAGCAGCTTCGGGGACAGGGGCCGAGATACGCAGTATTTT. Its translation: CASSFGDRGRDTQYF.

This clone appeared a few times. The CDR3 reads CSVLDRGTGELFF. The CDR3 bases are TGCAGCGTCCTGGACAGGGGAACCGGGGAGCTGTTTTTT. The chain joins TRBV29-1 to TRBJ2-2, with TRBD1 matching 9 bases. V shed 6 bases, J shed 5 bases, and the junction held 4 bases outside the gene matches. The CDR3 is made up of 13 amino acids. CDR1 and CDR2 from the germline V gene are SQVTM and ANQGSEA.

CDR3 nucleotides: TGTGCCAGCACCCCGACTTACGGGAGGGCAGAGACCCAGTACTTC. Translating gives CASTPTYGRAETQYF. This chain joins TRBV27 and TRBJ2-5; 8 bases are a match to TRBD2. This CDR3 contains 15 residues. The junction had 11 bases not matched to a gene; V was cut back by 7 bases and J by 4 bases. In germline, CDR1 is MNHEY, CDR2 SMNVEV (reference sequence).

There are a few counts of this clone. The chain joins TRBV15 to TRBJ2-7; maybe TRBD2 (6 bases). The CDR3 covers 13 residues. CDR1 and CDR2 (germline): LNHNV, YYDKDF (reference sequence). V lost 4 bases and J lost 6, with 13 bases in between. CDR3 bases: TGTGCCACCAGCAACCGCCGCGGGGTCGAGCAGTACTTC. It specifies CATSNRRGVEQYF.

This chain connects TRBV6-5 to TRBJ1-4; D not certain. This CDR3 comprises 16 residues. Germline-derived CDR1 and CDR2 are MNHEY and SVGAGI. Trimming removed 0 bases at V and 1 base at J, with 9 bases between. CDR3 amino acids: CASSYSSTGTNEKLFF. The CDR3 bases are TGTGCCAGCAGTTACTCGAGCACCGGAACTAATGAAAAACTGTTTTTT.

This clone was picked up a small number of times. V is TRBV30 and J is TRBJ2-7; no firm D call. The germline V and J ends were trimmed by 5 bases and 4 bases, with 9 bases remaining between them. CDR1 and CDR2 from the germline V gene are GTSNPN and SVGIG (reference sequence). The CDR3 covers 11 residues. This chain's CDR3 is CAWSEVYEQYF. The DNA of the CDR3 is TGTGCCTGGTCTGAGGTGTACGAGCAGTACTTC.

This clone was seen a handful of times. The V and J genes are TRBV5-6 and TRBJ2-7; D may be TRBD1 (6 bases). Germline CDR1 reads SGHDT; CDR2 reads YYEEEE. The germline V and J ends were trimmed by 0 bases and 4 bases, with 14 bases remaining between them. This CDR3 has 15 residues. CDR3 coding DNA: TGTGCCAGCAGCTTGGGGGCAGGGGTTATTTACGAGCAGTACTTC. Translated: CASSLGAGVIYEQYF.